These 9 T cell receptor beta chains share one sample of origin, sequenced in a study of patients and donors after allogeneic stem cell transplantation. TCRdb called the RT-PCR reads again in MiXCR, with one record for every CDR3 protein. The sample shows about 110,000 distinct CDR3 sequences, less than 45% of them seen only once. Sequenced material: blood, either unsorted or a sorted T cell fraction (not recorded which). These receptors came from a human donor who was either an allogeneic HSCT recipient or a stem cell or donor lymphocyte infusion donor (not recorded which). It is not recorded whose cells these are; they may come from a transplant donor.

As concerns this clonotype: A junction end diverges from the germline sequence, so it may reflect a read error. The V and J genes are TRBV12-3 or TRBV12-4 and TRBJ2-7; D possibly corresponds to TRBD1 (5 bases). The CDR3 loop spans 14 amino acids. CDR3 bases: TGTGCCAGCAGTCCCAGGGATACCACCCCCTTCGCCTTCTTC. Protein: CASSPRDTTPFAFF.

The chain is built from TRBV5-5 and TRBJ1-2; 8 bases are a match to TRBD1. The V gene's germline CDR1 is SGHKS and CDR2 YYEKEE (reference sequence). This CDR3 has 13 amino acids. Trimming cost V 3 bases and J 8 bases; bases outside gene matches: 6. The CDR3 sequence is CASSSRAGGGYTF. DNA of the CDR3: TGTGCCAGCAGCTCACGGGCAGGGGGCGGCTACACCTTC.

The chain recombines TRBV12-3 or TRBV12-4 with TRBJ2-7; the match to TRBD1 covers 9 bases. The CDR3 has 15 residues. V was clipped by 6 bases and J by 0 bases; unmatched bases: 6. The CDR3 DNA reads as TGTGCCAGCAGGCCAGGACAGGGGAACTCCTACGAGCAGTACTTC. Protein product: CASRPGQGNSYEQYF.

This chain joins TRBV20-1 and TRBJ1-1, with a weak D call TRBD1 (5 bases). The CDR3 has 12 amino acids. CDR1 is DFQATT, CDR2 SNEGSKA, per germline (reference sequence). The germline V and J ends were trimmed by 1 base and 5 bases, with 8 bases remaining between them. The CDR3 sequence is CSARAGVTEAFF. The CDR3 region has the DNA TGCAGTGCTAGAGCGGGGGTTACTGAAGCTTTCTTT.

This clonotype has only a few counts. The chain combines TRBV9 with TRBJ2-3; the D call may be TRBD1 or TRBD2 (5 bases each). With 0 bases removed from V and 0 bases from J, the gap between germline ends came to 11 bases. This CDR3 has 16 amino acids. Germline V CDR1 and CDR2: SGDLS, YYNGEE. The DNA for the CDR3 is TGTGCCAGCAGCGTAGGGAGAGGGGCTAGCACAGATACGCAGTATTTT. This codes for CASSVGRGASTDTQYF.

This chain links TRBV20-1 with TRBJ2-1, with 10 bases aligning to TRBD2. CDR1 is DFQATT, CDR2 SNEGSKA, per germline (reference sequence). The CDR3 runs to 18 residues. Losses at the gene ends were 3 bases for V and 3 bases for J; bases not matched to a gene: 14. Written as DNA, the CDR3 is TGCAGTGCTAGGACCTTCCTTTTAGCGGGAGGCCGCTACAATGAGCAGTTCTTC. It yields the protein CSARTFLLAGGRYNEQFF.

J is TRBJ2-1 and V is TRBV12-3 or TRBV12-4; 11 bases are shared with TRBD2. With 5 bases clipped from V and 8 bases from J, the junction kept 8 bases outside the gene matches. The CDR3 runs to 15 residues. The CDR3 sequence is CASSPRTSGPDEQFF. The DNA of the CDR3 is TGTGCCAGCAGTCCTCGGACTAGCGGGCCTGATGAGCAGTTCTTC.

V gene TRBV29-1 combines with J gene TRBJ2-5; D is undetermined. CDR1 is SQVTM, CDR2 ANQGSEA, per germline. This CDR3 is built from 16 residues. V lost 6 bases and J 2 bases, leaving 22 bases between the germline ends. DNA for the CDR3: TGCAGCGTGTCCCCCCTCTTAGATCCGTTACAAGAGACCCAGTACTTC. Amino acid sequence: CSVSPLLDPLQETQYF.

This clonotype was observed a handful of times. The gene calls are TRBV6-2 or TRBV6-3 and TRBJ2-7; D is unclear. CDR3 length equals 13 residues. The V end lost 6 bases, the J end lost 0 bases, and 9 bases lay between the germline ends. The V gene's germline CDR1 is MNHEY and CDR2 SVGEGT. CDR3 amino acids: CASSRDISYEQYF. For the CDR3, the DNA is TGTGCCAGCAGCCGCGACATCTCCTACGAGCAGTACTTC.